These T cell receptor beta chains were read from a single sample in a study of shared clonotypes between healthy human individuals. Repertoires were generated with immunoSEQ multiplex PCR, while TCRdb's copy carries only in-frame clones and drops some. Of some 2.1 million clones detected, roughly 94% appear once; the ten largest clones hold around 1.1%. Sequenced material: naive CD8+ T cells sorted from blood. The receptors here all came from a man younger than 30 in good health. CDR3s leave out the opening cysteine and the closing phenylalanine or tryptophan.

TRBJ2-1	TRBV5-1	ASSPTTYNEQF
TRBJ2-5	TRBV7-6	ASSDTFLRREFTLETQY
TRBJ2-5	TRBV9	ASSVAGLAEETQY
TRBJ2-2	TRBV28	ASSSFPGLAGPGELF
TRBJ2-7	TRBV2	ASSAGKTYEQY
TRBJ2-7	TRBV27	ASSSGLAGVAYEQY
TRBJ2-7	TRBV29-1	SVEWTGGNEQY
TRBJ2-7	TRBV10-2	ASSVEGTTIYEQY
TRBJ2-1	TRBV6-5	ASTIGVEQF
TRBJ2-4	TRBV21-1	ASSKVQTADKNIQY
TRBJ2-3	TRBV27	ASSHPRKSTDTQY
TRBJ2-7	TRBV4-1	ASSQDPGQGGDEQY
TRBJ2-7	TRBV11-2	ASSPEGQGYEQY
TRBJ2-7	TRBV28	ASSLQDEYSYEQY
TRBJ2-1	TRBV13	ASSPGSESSYNEQF
TRBJ2-7	TRBV14	AGSRGQSYEQY
TRBJ2-5	TRBV27	ASSLSIGTQETQY
TRBJ1-1	TRBV6-5	ASNYIGGFTEAF
TRBJ1-2	TRBV29-1	SVEPGRAYYGYT
TRBJ2-5	TRBV4-1	ASSRGEETQY
TRBJ2-7	TRBV5-6	ASSFGPGQGPYEQY
TRBJ2-7	TRBV14	ASSQDEWSSYEQY
TRBJ1-2	TRBV11-2	ASSLANLYGYT
TRBJ1-2	TRBV9	ASSALRDRAIT
TRBJ1-2	TRBV14	ASSQRGQGHYGYT
TRBJ2-7	TRBV11-2	ASIGGDSYEQY
TRBJ2-1	TRBV6-1	ASSEALLIYNEQF
TRBJ2-1	TRBV7-6	ASSQFRGNEQF
TRBJ2-7	TRBV11-2	ASTDAISGGGTYEQY
TRBJ2-3	TRBV5-6	ASSSSGSSTDTQY
TRBJ2-7	TRBV6-8	ASSYTGARYEQY
TRBJ1-5	TRBV19	ASSIDEVGQPQH
TRBJ1-2	TRBV7-9	ASTPPINLYGYT
TRBJ2-5	TRBV21-1	ASSKRSTQY
TRBJ1-2	TRBV11-2	ASSLDRGTGGTYGYT
TRBJ2-3	TRBV29-1	SVETAGTVVEDTQY